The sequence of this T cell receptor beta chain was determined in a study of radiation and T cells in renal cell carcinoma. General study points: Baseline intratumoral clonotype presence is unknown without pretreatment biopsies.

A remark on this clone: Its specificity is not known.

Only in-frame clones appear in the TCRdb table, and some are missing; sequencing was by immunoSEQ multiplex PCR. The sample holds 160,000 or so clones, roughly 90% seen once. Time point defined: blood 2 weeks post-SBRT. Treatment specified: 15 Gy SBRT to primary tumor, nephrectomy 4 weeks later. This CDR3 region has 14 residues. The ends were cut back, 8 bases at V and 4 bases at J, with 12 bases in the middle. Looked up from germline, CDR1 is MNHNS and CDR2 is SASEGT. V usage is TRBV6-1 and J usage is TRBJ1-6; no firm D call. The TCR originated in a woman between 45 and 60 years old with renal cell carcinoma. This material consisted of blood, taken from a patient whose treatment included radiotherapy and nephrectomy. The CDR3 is CASLEQLYNSPLHF. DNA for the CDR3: TGTGCCAGCTTAGAGCAACTTTATAATTCACCCCTCCACTTT.